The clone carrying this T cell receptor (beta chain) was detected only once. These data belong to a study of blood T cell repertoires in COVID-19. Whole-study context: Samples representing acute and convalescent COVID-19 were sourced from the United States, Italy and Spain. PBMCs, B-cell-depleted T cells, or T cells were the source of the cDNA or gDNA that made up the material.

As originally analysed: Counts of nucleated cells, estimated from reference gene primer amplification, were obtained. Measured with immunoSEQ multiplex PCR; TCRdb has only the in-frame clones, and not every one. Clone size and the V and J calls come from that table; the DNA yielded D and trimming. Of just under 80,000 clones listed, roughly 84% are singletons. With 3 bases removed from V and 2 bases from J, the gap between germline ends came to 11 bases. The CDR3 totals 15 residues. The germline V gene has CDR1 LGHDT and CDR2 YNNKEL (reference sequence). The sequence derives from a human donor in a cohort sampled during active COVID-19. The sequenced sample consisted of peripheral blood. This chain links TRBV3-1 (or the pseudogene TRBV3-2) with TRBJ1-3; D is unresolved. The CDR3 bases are TGTGCCAGCAGCCACAGGTTTGACACTGGAAACACCATATATTTT. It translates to CASSHRFDTGNTIYF.